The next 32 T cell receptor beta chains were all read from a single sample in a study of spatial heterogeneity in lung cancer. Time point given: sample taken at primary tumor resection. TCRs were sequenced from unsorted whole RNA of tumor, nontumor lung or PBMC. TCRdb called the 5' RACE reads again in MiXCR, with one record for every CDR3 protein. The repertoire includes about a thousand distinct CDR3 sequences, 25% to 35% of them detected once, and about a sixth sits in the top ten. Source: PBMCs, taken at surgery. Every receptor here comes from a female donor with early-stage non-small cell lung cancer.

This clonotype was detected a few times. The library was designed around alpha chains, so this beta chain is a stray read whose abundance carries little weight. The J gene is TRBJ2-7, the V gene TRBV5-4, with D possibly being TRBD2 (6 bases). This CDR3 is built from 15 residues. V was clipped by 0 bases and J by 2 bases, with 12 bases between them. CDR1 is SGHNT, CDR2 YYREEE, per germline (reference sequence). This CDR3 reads CASSLAISGPYEQYF. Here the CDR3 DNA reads TGTGCCAGCAGCTTGGCCATTAGCGGACCCTACGAGCAGTACTTC.

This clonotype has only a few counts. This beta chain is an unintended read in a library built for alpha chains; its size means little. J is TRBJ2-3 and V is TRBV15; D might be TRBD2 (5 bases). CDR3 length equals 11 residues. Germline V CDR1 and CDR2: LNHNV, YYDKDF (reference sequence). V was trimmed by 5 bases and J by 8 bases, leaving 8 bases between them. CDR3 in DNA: TGTGCCACCAGCCCGGGGATTACGCAGTATTTT. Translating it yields CATSPGITQYF.

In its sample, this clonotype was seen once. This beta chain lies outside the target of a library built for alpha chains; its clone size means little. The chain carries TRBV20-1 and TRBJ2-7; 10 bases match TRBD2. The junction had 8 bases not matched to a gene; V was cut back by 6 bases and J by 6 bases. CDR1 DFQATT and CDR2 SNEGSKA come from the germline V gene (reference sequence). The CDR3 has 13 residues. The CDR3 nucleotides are TGCAGTGCCACCAGCGGGAGGGCCTCCGAGCAGTACTTC. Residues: CSATSGRASEQYF.

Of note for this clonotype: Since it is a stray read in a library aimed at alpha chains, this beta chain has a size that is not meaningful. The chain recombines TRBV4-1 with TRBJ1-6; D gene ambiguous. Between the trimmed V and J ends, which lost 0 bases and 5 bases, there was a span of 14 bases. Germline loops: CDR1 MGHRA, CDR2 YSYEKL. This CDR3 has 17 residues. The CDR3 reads CASSQDSGRGNNSPLHF. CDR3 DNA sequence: TGCGCCAGCAGCCAAGACAGTGGGCGCGGCAATAATTCACCCCTCCACTTT.

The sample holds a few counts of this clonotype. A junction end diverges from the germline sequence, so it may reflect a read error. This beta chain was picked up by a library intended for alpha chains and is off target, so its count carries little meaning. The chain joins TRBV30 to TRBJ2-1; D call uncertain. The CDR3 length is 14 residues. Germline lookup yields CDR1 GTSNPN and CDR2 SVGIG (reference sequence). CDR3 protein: CAWSTDKSFNEQFF. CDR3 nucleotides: TGTGCCTGGAGTACGGATAAATCCTTCAATGAGCAGTTCTTC.

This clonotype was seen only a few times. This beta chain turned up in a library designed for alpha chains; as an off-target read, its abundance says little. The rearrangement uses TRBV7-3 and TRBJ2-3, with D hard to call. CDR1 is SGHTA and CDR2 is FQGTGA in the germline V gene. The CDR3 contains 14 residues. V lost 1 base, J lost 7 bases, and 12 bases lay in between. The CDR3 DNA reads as TGTGCCAGCAGCTTAATGGTTCAAACACATACGCAGTATTTT. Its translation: CASSLMVQTHTQYF.

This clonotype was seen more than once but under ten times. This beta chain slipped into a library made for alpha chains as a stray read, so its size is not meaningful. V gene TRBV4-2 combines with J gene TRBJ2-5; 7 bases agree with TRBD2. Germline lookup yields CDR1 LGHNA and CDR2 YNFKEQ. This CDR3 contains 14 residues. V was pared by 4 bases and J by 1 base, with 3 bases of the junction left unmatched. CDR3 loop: CASSLGTTQETQYF. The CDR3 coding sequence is TGTGCCAGCAGCCTAGGGACTACCCAAGAGACCCAGTACTTC.

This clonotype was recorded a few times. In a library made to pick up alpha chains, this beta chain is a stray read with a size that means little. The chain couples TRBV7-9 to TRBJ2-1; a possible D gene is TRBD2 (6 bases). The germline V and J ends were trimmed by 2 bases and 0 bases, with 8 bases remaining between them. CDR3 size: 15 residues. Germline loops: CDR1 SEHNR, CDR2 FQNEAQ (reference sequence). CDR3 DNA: TGTGCCAGCAGCTTACCCGGGAGCTCCTACAATGAGCAGTTCTTC. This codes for CASSLPGSSYNEQFF.

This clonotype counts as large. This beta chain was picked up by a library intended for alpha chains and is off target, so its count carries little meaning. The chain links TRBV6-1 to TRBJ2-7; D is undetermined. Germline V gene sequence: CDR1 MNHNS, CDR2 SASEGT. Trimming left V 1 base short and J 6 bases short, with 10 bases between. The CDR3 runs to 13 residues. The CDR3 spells CASSEVSNREQYF. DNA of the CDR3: TGTGCCAGCAGTGAAGTCTCGAATCGCGAGCAGTACTTC.

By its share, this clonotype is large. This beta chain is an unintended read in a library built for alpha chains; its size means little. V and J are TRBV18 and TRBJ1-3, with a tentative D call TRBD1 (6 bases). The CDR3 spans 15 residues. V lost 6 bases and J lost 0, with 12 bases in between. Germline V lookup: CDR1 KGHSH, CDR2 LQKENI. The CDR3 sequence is CASSWDTSSGNTIYF. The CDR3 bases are TGTGCCAGCTCCTGGGACACGAGCTCTGGAAACACCATATATTTT.

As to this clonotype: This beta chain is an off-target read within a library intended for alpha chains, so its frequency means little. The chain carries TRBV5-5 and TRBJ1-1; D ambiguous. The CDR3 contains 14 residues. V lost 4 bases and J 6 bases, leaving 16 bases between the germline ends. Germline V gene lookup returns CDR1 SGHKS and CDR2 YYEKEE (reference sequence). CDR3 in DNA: TGTGCCAGCAGCCCTAGGCGGGGAAACGCTGAAGCTTTCTTT. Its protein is CASSPRRGNAEAFF.

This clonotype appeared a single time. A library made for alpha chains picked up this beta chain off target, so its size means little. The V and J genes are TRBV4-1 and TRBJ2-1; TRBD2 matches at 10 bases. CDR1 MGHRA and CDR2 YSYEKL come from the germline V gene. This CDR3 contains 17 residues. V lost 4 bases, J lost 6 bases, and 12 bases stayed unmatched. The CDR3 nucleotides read TGCGCCAGCAGCCTGGGGCCTAGCGGGAGTTTGGGCAATGAGCAGTTCTTC. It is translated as CASSLGPSGSLGNEQFF.

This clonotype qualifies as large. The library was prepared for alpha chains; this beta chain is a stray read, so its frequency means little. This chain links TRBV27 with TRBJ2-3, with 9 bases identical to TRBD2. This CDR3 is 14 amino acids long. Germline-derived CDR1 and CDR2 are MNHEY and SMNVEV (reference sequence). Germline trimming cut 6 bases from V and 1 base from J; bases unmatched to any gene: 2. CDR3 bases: TGTGCCAGCAGCTGGACTAGCGGCACAGATACGCAGTATTTT. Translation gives CASSWTSGTDTQYF.

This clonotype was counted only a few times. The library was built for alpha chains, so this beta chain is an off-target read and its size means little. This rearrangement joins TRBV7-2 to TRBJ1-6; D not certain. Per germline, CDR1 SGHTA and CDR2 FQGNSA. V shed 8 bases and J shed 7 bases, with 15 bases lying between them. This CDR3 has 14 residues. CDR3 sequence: CASGRVGLNSPLHF. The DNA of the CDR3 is TGTGCCAGCGGGAGGGTGGGTTTGAATTCACCCCTCCACTTT.

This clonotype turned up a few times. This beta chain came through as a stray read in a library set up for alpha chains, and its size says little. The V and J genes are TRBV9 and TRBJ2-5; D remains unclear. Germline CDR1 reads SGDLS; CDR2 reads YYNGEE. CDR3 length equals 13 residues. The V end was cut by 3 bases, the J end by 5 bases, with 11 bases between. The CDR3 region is CASSGGPDETQYF. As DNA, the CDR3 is TGTGCCAGCAGCGGCGGACCGGACGAGACCCAGTACTTC.

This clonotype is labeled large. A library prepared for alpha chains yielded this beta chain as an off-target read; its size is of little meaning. The CDR3, as DNA: TGTGCCAGCAGCGCACACAGCCAGGACTATGGCTACACCTTC. Protein product: CASSAHSQDYGYTF. The chain couples TRBV7-2 to TRBJ1-2; D unresolved. The CDR3 has 14 amino acids. CDR1 SGHTA and CDR2 FQGNSA come from the germline V gene. V lost 5 bases to trimming and J lost 3 bases, with 13 bases between them.

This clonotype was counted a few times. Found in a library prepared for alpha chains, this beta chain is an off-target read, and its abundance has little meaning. In nucleotides, the CDR3 is TGTGCCAGCAGCTTCCGGGACAGCCCCTACGAGCAGTACTTC. Translated, it gives CASSFRDSPYEQYF. The gene calls are TRBV5-6 and TRBJ2-7; 7 nucleotides align to TRBD1. Germline V gene lookup returns CDR1 SGHDT and CDR2 YYEEEE. This CDR3 contains 14 residues. The trim removed 2 bases at V and 2 bases at J, leaving 4 bases unmatched.

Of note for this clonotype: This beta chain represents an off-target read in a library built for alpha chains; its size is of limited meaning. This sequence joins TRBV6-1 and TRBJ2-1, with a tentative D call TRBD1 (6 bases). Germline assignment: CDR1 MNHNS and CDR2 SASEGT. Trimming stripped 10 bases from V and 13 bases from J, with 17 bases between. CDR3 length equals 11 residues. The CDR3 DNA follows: TGTGCCACCGTATCTAGGACAGAACAGTTCTTC. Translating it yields CATVSRTEQFF.

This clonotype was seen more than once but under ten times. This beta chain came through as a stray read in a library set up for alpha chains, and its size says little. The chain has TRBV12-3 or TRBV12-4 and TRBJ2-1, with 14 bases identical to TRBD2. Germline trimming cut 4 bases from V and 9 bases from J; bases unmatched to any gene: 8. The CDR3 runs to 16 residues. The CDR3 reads CASSSGTSGSDGEQFF. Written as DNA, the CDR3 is TGTGCCAGCAGTTCCGGGACTAGCGGGAGTGATGGTGAGCAGTTCTTC.

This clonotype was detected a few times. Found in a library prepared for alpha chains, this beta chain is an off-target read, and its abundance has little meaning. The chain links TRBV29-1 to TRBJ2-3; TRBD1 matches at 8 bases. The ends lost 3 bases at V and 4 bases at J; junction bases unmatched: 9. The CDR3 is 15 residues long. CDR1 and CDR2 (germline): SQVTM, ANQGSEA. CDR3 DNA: TGCAGCGTTGACTCCTACGACAGGGGACCAGATACGCAGTATTTT. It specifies CSVDSYDRGPDTQYF.

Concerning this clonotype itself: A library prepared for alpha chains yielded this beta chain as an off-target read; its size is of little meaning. CDR3 sequence: CASSLIPAGEETQYF. DNA of the CDR3: TGTGCCAGCAGCTTAATTCCAGCGGGAGAAGAGACCCAGTACTTC. The rearrangement uses TRBV11-2 and TRBJ2-5; 8 bases are a match to TRBD2. V trimming: 2 bases; J trimming: 3 bases; junction bases outside the gene matches: 5. The CDR3 loop spans 15 amino acids. The germline V gene has CDR1 SGHAT and CDR2 FQNNGV.

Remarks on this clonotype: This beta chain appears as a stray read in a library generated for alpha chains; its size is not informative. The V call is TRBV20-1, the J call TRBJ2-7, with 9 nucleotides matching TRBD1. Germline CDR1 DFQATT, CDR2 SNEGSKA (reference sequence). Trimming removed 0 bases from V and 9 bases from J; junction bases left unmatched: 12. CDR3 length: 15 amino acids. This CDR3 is CSARDSGQGLRLQYF. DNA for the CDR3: TGCAGTGCTAGAGATTCGGGACAGGGTTTACGATTGCAGTACTTC.

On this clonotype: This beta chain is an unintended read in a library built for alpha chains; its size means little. CDR3 sequence: CASSSALTPGELFF. CDR3 nucleotide sequence: TGTGCCAGCAGTTCCGCCCTGACGCCCGGGGAGCTGTTTTTT. The V gene is TRBV27, the J gene TRBJ2-2; no clear D gene. From germline, CDR1 is MNHEY and CDR2 SMNVEV (reference sequence). Trimming removed 4 bases at V and 6 bases at J, with 12 bases between. The CDR3 totals 14 residues.

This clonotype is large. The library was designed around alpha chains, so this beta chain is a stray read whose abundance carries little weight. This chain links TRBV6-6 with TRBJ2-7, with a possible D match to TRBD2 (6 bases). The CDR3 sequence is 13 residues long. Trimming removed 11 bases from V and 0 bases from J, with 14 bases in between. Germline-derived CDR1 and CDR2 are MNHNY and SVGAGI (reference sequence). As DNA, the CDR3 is TGTGCCGCGGGGAGAGACAACTCCTACGAGCAGTACTTC. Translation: CAAGRDNSYEQYF.

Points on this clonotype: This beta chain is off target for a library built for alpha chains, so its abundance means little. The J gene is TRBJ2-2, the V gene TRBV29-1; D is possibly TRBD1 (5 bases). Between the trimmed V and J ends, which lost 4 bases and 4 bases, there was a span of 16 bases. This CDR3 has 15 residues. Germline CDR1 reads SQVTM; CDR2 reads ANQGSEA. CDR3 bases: TGCAGCGTTGCCTCCAGGGCTAGTTCCACCGGGGAGCTGTTTTTT. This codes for CSVASRASSTGELFF.

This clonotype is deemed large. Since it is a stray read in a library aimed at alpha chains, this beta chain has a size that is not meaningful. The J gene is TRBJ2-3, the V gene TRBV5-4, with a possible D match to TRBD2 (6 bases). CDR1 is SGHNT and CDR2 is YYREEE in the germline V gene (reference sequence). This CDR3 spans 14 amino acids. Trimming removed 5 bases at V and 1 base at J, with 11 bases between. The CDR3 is CASSARGGTDTQYF. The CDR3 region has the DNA TGTGCCAGCAGTGCGCGGGGAGGCACAGATACGCAGTATTTT.

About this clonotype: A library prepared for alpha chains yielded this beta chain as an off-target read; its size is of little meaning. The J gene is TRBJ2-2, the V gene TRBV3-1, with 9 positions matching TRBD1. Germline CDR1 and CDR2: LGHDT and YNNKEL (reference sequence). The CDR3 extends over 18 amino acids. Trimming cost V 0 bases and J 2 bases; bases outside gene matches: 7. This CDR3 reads CASSQETGGLLNTGELFF. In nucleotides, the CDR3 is TGTGCCAGCAGCCAAGAGACAGGGGGTCTCCTTAACACCGGGGAGCTGTTTTTT.

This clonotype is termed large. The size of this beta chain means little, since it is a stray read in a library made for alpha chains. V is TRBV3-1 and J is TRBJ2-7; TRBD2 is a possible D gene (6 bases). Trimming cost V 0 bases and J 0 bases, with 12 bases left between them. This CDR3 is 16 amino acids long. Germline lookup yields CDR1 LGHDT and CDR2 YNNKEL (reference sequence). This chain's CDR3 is CASSQDRGIGSYEQYF. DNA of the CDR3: TGTGCCAGCAGCCAAGATCGCGGGATCGGCTCCTACGAGCAGTACTTC.

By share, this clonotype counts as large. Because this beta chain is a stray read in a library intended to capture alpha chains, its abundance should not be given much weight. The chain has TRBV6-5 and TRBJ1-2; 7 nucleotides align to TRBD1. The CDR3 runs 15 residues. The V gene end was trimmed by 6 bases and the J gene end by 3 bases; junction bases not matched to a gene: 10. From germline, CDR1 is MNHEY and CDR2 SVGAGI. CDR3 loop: CASSRQGGADYGYTF. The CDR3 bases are TGTGCCAGCAGCCGTCAAGGGGGCGCGGACTATGGCTACACCTTC.

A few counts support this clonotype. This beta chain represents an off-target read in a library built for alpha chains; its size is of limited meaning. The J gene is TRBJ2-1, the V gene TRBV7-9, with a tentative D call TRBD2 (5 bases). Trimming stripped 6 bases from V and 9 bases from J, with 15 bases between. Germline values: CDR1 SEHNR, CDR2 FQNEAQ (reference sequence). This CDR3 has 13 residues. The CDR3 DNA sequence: TGTGCCAGCAGACTAGGGTCGGATCCTGAGCAGTTCTTC. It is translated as CASRLGSDPEQFF. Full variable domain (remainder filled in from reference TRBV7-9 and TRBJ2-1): DTGVSQNPRHKITKRGQNVTFRCDPISEHNRLYWYRQTLGQGPEFLTYFQNEAQLEKSRLLSDRFSAERPKGSFSTLEIQRTEQGDSAMYLCASRLGSDPEQFFGPGTRLTVL.

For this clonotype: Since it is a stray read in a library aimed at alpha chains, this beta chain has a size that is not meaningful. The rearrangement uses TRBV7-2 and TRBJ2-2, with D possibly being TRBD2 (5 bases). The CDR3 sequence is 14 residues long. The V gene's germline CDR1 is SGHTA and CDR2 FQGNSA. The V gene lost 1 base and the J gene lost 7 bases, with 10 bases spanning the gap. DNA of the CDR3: TGTGCCAGCAGCTTAGGACGGGGTGTCGGGGAGCTGTTTTTT. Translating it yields CASSLGRGVGELFF.

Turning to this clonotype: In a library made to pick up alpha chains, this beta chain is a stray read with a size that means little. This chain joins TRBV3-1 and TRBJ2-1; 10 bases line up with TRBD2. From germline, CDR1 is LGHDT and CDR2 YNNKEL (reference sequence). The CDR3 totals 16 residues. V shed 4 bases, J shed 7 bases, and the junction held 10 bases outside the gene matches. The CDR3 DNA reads TGTGCCAGCAGCCCTCGTGGGCTAGCGGGAGTGAATGAGCAGTTCTTC. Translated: CASSPRGLAGVNEQFF.